These 23 T cell receptor beta chains share one sample of origin, sequenced in a study of PD-L1 blockade in urothelial cancer. Generated by immunoSEQ multiplex PCR, the TCRdb table keeps only in-frame clones and is missing some. The sample carries 85,000 to 90,000 clones, roughly 90% recorded once. The source material was PBMCs, sampled around atezolizumab (anti-PD-L1) treatment. Receptors were obtained from a man aged 55 to 70 with urothelial cancer.

V and J are TRBV30 and TRBJ2-1, with 9 bases matching TRBD1. Trimming cost V 0 bases and J 4 bases; bases outside gene matches: 7. There are 16 residues in the CDR3. CDR1 is GTSNPN and CDR2 is SVGIG in the germline V gene (reference sequence). In nucleotides, the CDR3 is TGTGCCTGGAGTGTACAGGGGACAGGGAGGTACAATGAGCAGTTCTTC. Protein product: CAWSVQGTGRYNEQFF. Drawing the rest from reference TRBV30 and TRBJ2-1, the complete variable domain is SQTIHQWPATLVQPVGSPLSLECTVEGTSNPNLYWYRQAAGRGLQLLFYSVGIGQISSEVPQNLSASRPQDRQFILSSKKLLLSDSGFYLCAWSVQGTGRYNEQFFGPGTRLTVL.

The chain uses TRBV25-1 and TRBJ2-3; TRBD2 is a possible D gene (7 bases). V was trimmed by 4 bases and J by 6 bases, leaving 17 bases between them. Germline V gene sequence: CDR1 MGHDK, CDR2 SYGVNS. The CDR3 is made up of 15 amino acids. CDR3 in DNA: TGTGCCAGCAGTGGAACCCGGGGGGCTCGGGATACGCAGTATTTT. It codes for CASSGTRGARDTQYF.

V and J are TRBV6-1 and TRBJ2-1; 9 bases are a match to TRBD1. V shed 4 bases, J shed 8 bases, and the junction held 12 bases outside the gene matches. From germline, CDR1 is MNHNS and CDR2 SASEGT. The CDR3 is made up of 16 amino acids. CDR3 amino acids: CASSVSMDRGVHEQFF. The CDR3 nucleotides read TGTGCCAGCAGTGTTTCAATGGACAGGGGTGTCCATGAGCAGTTCTTC.

The chain combines TRBV4-3 with TRBJ1-6; perhaps TRBD1 as D (5 bases). The CDR3 extends over 15 amino acids. V dropped 1 base and J dropped 5 bases, with 9 bases sitting between them. In germline, CDR1 is LGHNA, CDR2 YSLEER. The CDR3 DNA sequence: TGCGCCAGCAGCCAAGGGGGCAGCCATAATTCACCCCTCCACTTT. Encoded protein: CASSQGGSHNSPLHF.

This sequence joins TRBV5-1 and TRBJ2-2; 8 bases line up with TRBD1. The CDR3 is 15 amino acids. The V segment lost 4 bases and the J segment 6 bases; nucleotides outside the gene matches: 8. CDR1 SGHRS and CDR2 YFSETQ come from the germline V gene. The CDR3 reads CASSPRTGRAGELFF. CDR3 DNA: TGCGCCAGCAGCCCAAGGACAGGGCGAGCCGGGGAGCTGTTTTTT.

The chain recombines TRBV13 with TRBJ2-2; TRBD1 agrees at 7 bases. Germline V gene lookup returns CDR1 PRHDT and CDR2 FYEKMQ (reference sequence). V gave up 5 bases and J gave up 3 bases; unmatched junction bases: 9. The CDR3 runs 16 residues. The DNA for the CDR3 is TGTGCCAGCAGCCGTTATACAGGGGCCGACACCGGGGAGCTGTTTTTT. It is translated as CASSRYTGADTGELFF. The variable domain in full, completed from reference TRBV13 and TRBJ2-2, reads AAGVIQSPRHLIKEKRETATLKCYPIPRHDTVYWYQQGPGQDPQFLISFYEKMQSDKGSIPDRFSAQQFSDYHSELNMSSLELGDSALYFCASSRYTGADTGELFFGEGSRLTVL.

This sequence joins TRBV4-1 and TRBJ2-5, with D possibly being TRBD2 (6 bases). CDR1 and CDR2 from the germline V gene are MGHRA and YSYEKL. CDR3 length equals 15 residues. The ends were cut back, 4 bases at V and 5 bases at J, with 17 bases in the middle. The CDR3 DNA follows: TGCGCCAGCAGCCTTAGCGGACTGGGGCGGGAGACCCAGTACTTC. It translates to CASSLSGLGRETQYF.

The rearrangement uses TRBV7-9 and TRBJ2-1; 7 bases map to TRBD1. Germline V gene data show CDR1 as SEHNR and CDR2 as FQNEAQ (reference sequence). V gave up 9 bases and J gave up 0 bases; unmatched junction bases: 2. There are 13 residues in the CDR3. The CDR3 DNA reads TGTGCCAGTGACAGGGCCTCCTACAATGAGCAGTTCTTC. This gives the protein CASDRASYNEQFF.

This clone was seen once. For the CDR3, the DNA is TGTGCCAGCCGGACTAGCCTCTCCTACAATGAGCAGTTCTTC. It specifies CASRTSLSYNEQFF. This chain links TRBV6-1 with TRBJ2-1, with TRBD2 matching over 8 bases. Losses at the gene ends were 8 bases for V and 0 bases for J; bases not matched to a gene: 3. Looked up from germline, CDR1 is MNHNS and CDR2 is SASEGT. The CDR3 runs to 14 residues.

V gene TRBV7-2 combines with J gene TRBJ2-7, with a tentative D call TRBD1 (5 bases). This CDR3 is 14 amino acids long. Germline V gives CDR1 SGHTA, CDR2 FQGNSA. Trimming cost V 5 bases and J 4 bases, with 15 bases left between them. The CDR3, as DNA: TGTGCCAGCAGCCTAGAGACAGTTACATACGAGCAGTACTTC. It yields the protein CASSLETVTYEQYF.

The chain employs TRBV5-3 and TRBJ2-7; 8 bases match TRBD1. TRBV5-3 is an ORF; its function is uncertain. The CDR3 extends over 14 amino acids. With V trimmed by 3 bases and J by 5 bases, 7 bases remained unmatched. Here the CDR3 reads CARSSNRGVHEQYF. The CDR3, as DNA: TGTGCCAGAAGCTCAAACAGGGGGGTCCACGAGCAGTACTTC.

V usage is TRBV18 and J usage is TRBJ2-5; D not certain. V was cut by 2 bases and J by 6 bases, with 7 bases left in between. Germline loops: CDR1 KGHSH, CDR2 LQKENI. This CDR3 is built from 12 residues. The CDR3 reads CASSPNPKTQYF. CDR3 DNA sequence: TGTGCCAGCTCACCAAACCCTAAGACCCAGTACTTC.

The chain recombines TRBV9 with TRBJ1-1, with no clear D. The CDR3 length is 13 residues. V gave up 0 bases and J gave up 0 bases, with 3 bases separating them. The V gene's germline CDR1 is SGDLS and CDR2 YYNGEE. CDR3 residues: CASSVDMNTEAFF. The CDR3, as DNA: TGTGCCAGCAGCGTAGACATGAACACTGAAGCTTTCTTT. Full variable domain (rest looked up from reference TRBV9 and TRBJ1-1): DSGVTQTPKHLITATGQRVTLRCSPRSGDLSVYWYQQSLDQGLQFLIQYYNGEERAKGNILERFSAQQFPDLHSELNLSSLELGDSALYFCASSVDMNTEAFFGQGTRLTVV.

This sequence joins TRBV10-3 and TRBJ1-5, with D uncertain. This CDR3 is built from 13 residues. V lost 5 bases and J 5 bases, leaving 10 bases between the germline ends. Germline CDR1 ENHRY, CDR2 SYGVKD. CDR3 protein: CAISTIMDQPQHF. The CDR3 DNA reads as TGTGCCATCAGTACAATCATGGATCAGCCCCAGCATTTT.

This chain links TRBV7-2 with TRBJ1-2; no clear D. In germline, CDR1 is SGHTA, CDR2 FQGNSA. Trimming cost V 3 bases and J 8 bases, with 10 bases left between them. The CDR3 covers 12 residues. CDR3: CASSLVNGGYTF. The CDR3 coding sequence is TGTGCCAGCAGCTTGGTCAACGGGGGCTACACCTTC.

This clone appeared a single time. This chain joins TRBV4-3 and TRBJ2-7, with 8 bases fitting TRBD1. Per the germline V gene, CDR1 is LGHNA and CDR2 is YSLEER. The CDR3 totals 15 residues. The V gene end was trimmed by 5 bases and the J gene end by 2 bases; junction bases not matched to a gene: 8. The CDR3 bases are TGCGCCAGCAGCGAACGGACAGGGTCTACCTACGAGCAGTACTTC. Its translation is CASSERTGSTYEQYF.

This clone was counted once. This chain connects TRBV5-4 to TRBJ2-3, with TRBD2 as a possible D gene (5 bases). The germline V gene encodes CDR1 SGHNT and CDR2 YYREEE (reference sequence). Trimming stripped 0 bases from V and 4 bases from J, with 12 bases between. The CDR3 consists of 15 residues. As DNA, the CDR3 is TGTGCCAGCAGCTTGGCTCCGGGGAGCGCAGATACGCAGTATTTT. Translation gives CASSLAPGSADTQYF.

This clone was observed a handful of times. The rearrangement joins TRBV6-5 to TRBJ2-7, with TRBD1 as a possible D gene (6 bases). V was trimmed by 0 bases and J by 3 bases, leaving 12 bases between them. Per the germline V gene, CDR1 is MNHEY and CDR2 is SVGAGI. This CDR3 comprises 15 residues. The CDR3 spells CASSYSGRGFYEQYF. In nucleotides, the CDR3 is TGTGCCAGCAGTTACTCGGGCAGGGGATTCTACGAGCAGTACTTC.

This chain's CDR3 is CASSPGTRSETQYF. CDR3 bases: TGTGCCAGCAGCCCCGGGACAAGGAGCGAGACCCAGTACTTC. The V call is TRBV5-6, the J call TRBJ2-5; a possible D gene is TRBD1 (6 bases). Germline V lookup: CDR1 SGHDT, CDR2 YYEEEE. The CDR3 consists of 14 residues. The V gene lost 4 bases and the J gene lost 5 bases, with 15 bases spanning the gap.

The chain employs TRBV9 and TRBJ2-5; D is uncertain. This CDR3 has 14 residues. V gave up 3 bases and J gave up 5 bases, with 14 bases separating them. The V gene's germline CDR1 is SGDLS and CDR2 YYNGEE. For the CDR3, the DNA is TGTGCCAGCAGCGGGAGAGCAGTCGGGGAGACCCAGTACTTC. Protein product: CASSGRAVGETQYF. The whole variable domain, remainder taken from reference TRBV9 and TRBJ2-5, is DSGVTQTPKHLITATGQRVTLRCSPRSGDLSVYWYQQSLDQGLQFLIQYYNGEERAKGNILERFSAQQFPDLHSELNLSSLELGDSALYFCASSGRAVGETQYFGPGTRLLVL.

The V and J genes are TRBV2 and TRBJ2-5; TRBD2 aligns across 12 bases. J was trimmed by 1 base and V by 6 bases; bases with no gene match: 6. The germline V gene encodes CDR1 SNHLY and CDR2 FYNNEI. This CDR3 is built from 16 residues. The CDR3, as DNA: TGTGCCAGCAGAGAGACTAGCGGGGGTCTCCAAGAGACCCAGTACTTC. Residues: CASRETSGGLQETQYF.

This chain connects TRBV2 to TRBJ2-7; D uncertain. Looked up from germline, CDR1 is SNHLY and CDR2 is FYNNEI. V was clipped by 6 bases and J by 2 bases, with 11 bases between them. The CDR3 covers 13 residues. In DNA, the CDR3 is TGTGCCAGCAGGTTGTCATACACCTACGAGCAGTACTTC. Translated: CASRLSYTYEQYF.

V and J are TRBV7-8 and TRBJ2-1, with D perhaps TRBD2 (6 bases). Per germline, CDR1 SGHVS and CDR2 FQNEAQ. Trimming removed 5 bases from V and 0 bases from J, with 14 bases in between. The CDR3 loop spans 16 amino acids. CDR3 amino acids: CASSLVVGGSYNEQFF. The CDR3, as DNA: TGTGCCAGCAGCCTAGTGGTGGGAGGCTCCTACAATGAGCAGTTCTTC.